This TCR beta chain was captured by sequencing in a study of T cell changes during pregnancy in multiple sclerosis. V shed 1 base and J shed 5 bases, with 14 bases lying between them. Germline loops: CDR1 SGHRS, CDR2 YFSETQ. This CDR3 has 15 residues. Clones were sequenced by immunoSEQ multiplex PCR, and TCRdb holds only the in-frame ones, with some missing. Of about 50,000 clones detected, approximately 94% appear once; the ten largest clones hold 0.31%. The origin of this receptor is a female donor with multiple sclerosis, enrolled in a pregnancy study. This specimen consisted of CD4+ T cells from peripheral blood mononuclear cells, obtained in the third trimester of pregnancy. This chain connects TRBV5-1 to TRBJ2-3, with TRBD2 as a possible D gene (6 bases). The CDR3 here is CASSLLLADEDTQYF. The CDR3 coding sequence is TGCGCCAGCAGCTTGCTTTTAGCGGATGAAGATACGCAGTATTTT.